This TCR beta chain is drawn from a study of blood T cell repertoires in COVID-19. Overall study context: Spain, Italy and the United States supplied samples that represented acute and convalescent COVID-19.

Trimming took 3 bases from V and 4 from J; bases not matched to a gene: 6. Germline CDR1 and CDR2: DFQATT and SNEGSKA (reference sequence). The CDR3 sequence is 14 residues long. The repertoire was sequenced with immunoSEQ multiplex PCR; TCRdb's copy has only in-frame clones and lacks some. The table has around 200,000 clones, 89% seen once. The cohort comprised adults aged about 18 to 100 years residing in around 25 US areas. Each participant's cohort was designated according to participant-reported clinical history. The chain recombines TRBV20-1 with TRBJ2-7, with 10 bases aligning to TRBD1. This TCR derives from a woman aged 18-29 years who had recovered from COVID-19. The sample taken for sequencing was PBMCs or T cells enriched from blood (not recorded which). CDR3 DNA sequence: TGCAGTGCTAGTGACAGGACAGGGGGATACGAGCAGTACTTC. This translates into CSASDRTGGYEQYF.